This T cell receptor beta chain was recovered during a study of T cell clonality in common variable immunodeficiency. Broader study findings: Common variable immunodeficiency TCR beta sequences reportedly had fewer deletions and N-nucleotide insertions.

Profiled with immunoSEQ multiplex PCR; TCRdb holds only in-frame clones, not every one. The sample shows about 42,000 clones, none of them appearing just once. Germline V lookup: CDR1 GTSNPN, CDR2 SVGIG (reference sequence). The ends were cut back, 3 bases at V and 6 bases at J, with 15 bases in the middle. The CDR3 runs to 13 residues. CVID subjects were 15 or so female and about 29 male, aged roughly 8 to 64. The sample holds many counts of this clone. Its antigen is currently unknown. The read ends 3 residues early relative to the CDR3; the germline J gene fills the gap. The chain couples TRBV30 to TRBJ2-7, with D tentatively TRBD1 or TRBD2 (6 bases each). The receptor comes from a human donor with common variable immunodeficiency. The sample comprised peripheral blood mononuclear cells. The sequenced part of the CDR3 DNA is TGTGCCTGGAGGCGGGACATCTTTAGCGAG. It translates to CAWRRDIFSE. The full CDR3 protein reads CAWRRDIFSEQYF. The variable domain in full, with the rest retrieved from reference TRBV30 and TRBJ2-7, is SQTIHQWPATLVQPVGSPLSLECTVEGTSNPNLYWYRQAAGRGLQLLFYSVGIGQISSEVPQNLSASRPQDRQFILSSKKLLLSDSGFYLCAWRRDIFSEQYFGPGTRLTVT.